This T cell receptor beta chain came from a study of beta chain features in type 1 diabetes. The entirety of the isolated RNA underwent reverse transcription, so expressed TCRB transcripts were sequenced. The table came from immunoSEQ multiplex PCR; TCRdb's copy has only in-frame clones and leaves some out. The sample holds approximately 50,000 clones, 63% seen once. Germline assignment: CDR1 MNHNY and CDR2 SVGAGI (reference sequence). This CDR3 spans 14 amino acids. Trimming took 6 bases from V and 4 from J; bases not matched to a gene: 6. General observations from the study: Type 1 diabetes patients showed a moderate but significant shortening of TCRB CDR3s in all four CD4+ subsets.

About this clone itself: Its antigen is currently unknown.

The specimen was stem cell memory CD4+ T cells from blood. The chain links TRBV6-6 to TRBJ1-5; 7 bases align to TRBD1. The sequence was collected from a woman aged 30 to 39 with type 1 diabetes. The DNA for the CDR3 is TGTGCCAGCAGCGCGGGACAGACGAATCAGCCCCAGCATTTT. Protein product: CASSAGQTNQPQHF.